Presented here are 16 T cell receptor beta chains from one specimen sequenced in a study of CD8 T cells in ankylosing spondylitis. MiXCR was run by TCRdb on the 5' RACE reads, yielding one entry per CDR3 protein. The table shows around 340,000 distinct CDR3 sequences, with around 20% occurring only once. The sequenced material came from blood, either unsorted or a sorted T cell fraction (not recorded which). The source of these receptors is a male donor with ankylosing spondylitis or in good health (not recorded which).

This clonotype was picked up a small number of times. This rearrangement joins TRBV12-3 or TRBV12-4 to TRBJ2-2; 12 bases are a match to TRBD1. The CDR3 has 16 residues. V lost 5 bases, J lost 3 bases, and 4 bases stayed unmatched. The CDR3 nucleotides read TGTGCCAGCAGTCAGGGGACAGGGGGCTACACCGGGGAGCTGTTTTTT. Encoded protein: CASSQGTGGYTGELFF.

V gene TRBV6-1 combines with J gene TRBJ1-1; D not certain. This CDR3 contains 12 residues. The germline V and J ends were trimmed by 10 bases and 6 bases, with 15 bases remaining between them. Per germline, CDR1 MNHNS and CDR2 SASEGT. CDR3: CATLLGGPEAFF. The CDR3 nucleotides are TGTGCCACCCTACTAGGAGGGCCTGAAGCTTTCTTT.

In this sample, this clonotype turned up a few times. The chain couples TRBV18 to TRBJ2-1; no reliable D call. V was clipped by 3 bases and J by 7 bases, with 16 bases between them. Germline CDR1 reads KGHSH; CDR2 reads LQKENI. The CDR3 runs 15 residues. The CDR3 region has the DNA TGTGCCAGCTCACCCTCCAGTGAGATGTGGAATGAGCAGTTCTTC. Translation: CASSPSSEMWNEQFF.

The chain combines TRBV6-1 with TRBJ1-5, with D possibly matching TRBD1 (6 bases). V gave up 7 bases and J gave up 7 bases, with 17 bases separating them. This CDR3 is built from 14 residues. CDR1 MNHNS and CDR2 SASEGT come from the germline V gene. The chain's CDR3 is CASIPGGLEQPQHF. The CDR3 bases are TGTGCCAGCATCCCCGGGGGCCTAGAACAGCCCCAGCATTTT.

CDR3 in amino acids: CASSSTSDYSLADTQYF. The CDR3 nucleotides read TGTGCCAGCAGCTCGACCTCGGACTACTCCTTGGCAGATACGCAGTATTTT. This chain uses TRBV7-2 with TRBJ2-3, with D perhaps matching TRBD2 (6 bases). The germline CDR1 and CDR2 sequences are SGHTA and FQGNSA. V lost 4 bases and J 4 bases, leaving 21 bases between the germline ends. The CDR3 consists of 17 residues.

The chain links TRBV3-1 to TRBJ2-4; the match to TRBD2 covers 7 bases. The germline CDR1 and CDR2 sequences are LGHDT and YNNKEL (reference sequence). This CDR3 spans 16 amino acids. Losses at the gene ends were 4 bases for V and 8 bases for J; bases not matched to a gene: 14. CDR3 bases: TGTGCCAGCAGCCGAATCCAAGCGGGGCACCCACACATTCAGTACTTC. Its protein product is CASSRIQAGHPHIQYF.

CDR3 nucleotides: TGTGCCACCAGCAGCATCTACGAAGAGACCCAGTACTTC. Amino acid sequence: CATSSIYEETQYF. The chain employs TRBV15 and TRBJ2-5; D gene uncertain. V was cut by 3 bases and J by 3 bases, with 8 bases left in between. Germline lookup yields CDR1 LNHNV and CDR2 YYDKDF (reference sequence). CDR3 length: 13 amino acids. The variable domain in full, with the rest retrieved from reference TRBV15 and TRBJ2-5, is DAMVIQNPRYQVTQFGKPVTLSCSQTLNHNVMYWYQQKSSQAPKLLFHYYDKDFNNEADTPDNFQSRRPNTSFCFLDIRSPGLGDTAMYLCATSSIYEETQYFGPGTRLLVL.

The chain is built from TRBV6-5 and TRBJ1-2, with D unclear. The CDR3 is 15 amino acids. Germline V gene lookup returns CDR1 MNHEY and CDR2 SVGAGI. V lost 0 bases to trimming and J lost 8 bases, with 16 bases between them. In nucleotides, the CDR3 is TGTGCCAGCAGTTACTCGCCCCTGACCCATGGGGGCTACACCTTC. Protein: CASSYSPLTHGGYTF.

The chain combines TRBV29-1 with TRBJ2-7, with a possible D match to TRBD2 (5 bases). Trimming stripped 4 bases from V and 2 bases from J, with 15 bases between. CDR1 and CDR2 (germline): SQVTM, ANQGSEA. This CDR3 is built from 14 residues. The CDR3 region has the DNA TGCAGCGTTGTCGGAGGTGTTGGGACCTACGAGCAGTACTTC. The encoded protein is CSVVGGVGTYEQYF.

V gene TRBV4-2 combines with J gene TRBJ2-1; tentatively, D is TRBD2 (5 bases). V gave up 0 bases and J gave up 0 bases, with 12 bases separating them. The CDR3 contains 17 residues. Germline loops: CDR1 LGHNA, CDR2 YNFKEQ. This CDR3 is CASSQEGGQSSYNEQFF. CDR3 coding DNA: TGTGCCAGCAGCCAAGAAGGAGGCCAAAGCTCCTACAATGAGCAGTTCTTC.

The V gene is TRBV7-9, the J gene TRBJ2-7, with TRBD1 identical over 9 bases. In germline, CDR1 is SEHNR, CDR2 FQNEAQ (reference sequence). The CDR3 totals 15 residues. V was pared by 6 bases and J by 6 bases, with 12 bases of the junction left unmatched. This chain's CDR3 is CASSPTGQGISEQYF. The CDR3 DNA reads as TGTGCCAGCAGTCCAACGGGACAGGGTATCTCCGAGCAGTACTTC.

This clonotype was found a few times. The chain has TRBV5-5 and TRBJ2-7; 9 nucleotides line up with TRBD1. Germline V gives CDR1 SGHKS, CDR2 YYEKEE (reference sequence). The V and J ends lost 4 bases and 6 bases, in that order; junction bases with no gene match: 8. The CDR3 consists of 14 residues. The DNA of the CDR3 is TGTGCCAGCAGCCTCCGGACAGGGGTTCGCGAGCAGTACTTC. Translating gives CASSLRTGVREQYF.

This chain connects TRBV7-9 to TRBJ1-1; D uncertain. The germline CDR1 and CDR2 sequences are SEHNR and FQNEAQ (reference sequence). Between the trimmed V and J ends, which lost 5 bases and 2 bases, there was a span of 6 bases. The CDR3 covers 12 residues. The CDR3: CASSPPNTEAFF. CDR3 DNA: TGTGCCAGCAGCCCACCTAACACTGAAGCTTTCTTT.

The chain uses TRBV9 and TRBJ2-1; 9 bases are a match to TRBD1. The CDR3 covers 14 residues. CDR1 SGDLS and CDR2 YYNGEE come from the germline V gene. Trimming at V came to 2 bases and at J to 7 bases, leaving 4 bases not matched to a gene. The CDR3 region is CASSVRDRVNEQFF. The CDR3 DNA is TGTGCCAGCAGCGTCCGGGACAGGGTTAATGAGCAGTTCTTC.

The CDR3 region is CATHTIFGSYNEQFF. The CDR3, as DNA: TGTGCCACCCATACAATCTTCGGCTCCTACAATGAGCAGTTCTTC. The chain uses TRBV15 and TRBJ2-1; D unresolved. Germline V gene sequence: CDR1 LNHNV, CDR2 YYDKDF (reference sequence). The CDR3 runs to 15 residues. Trimming shortened V by 8 bases and J by 0 bases, and 14 bases separated the two germline ends.

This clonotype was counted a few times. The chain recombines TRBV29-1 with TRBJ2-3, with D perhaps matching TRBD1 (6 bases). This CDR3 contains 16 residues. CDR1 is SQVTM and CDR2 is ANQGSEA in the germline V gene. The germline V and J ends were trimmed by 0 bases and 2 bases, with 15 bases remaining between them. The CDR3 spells CSVEDGQGRYTDTQYF. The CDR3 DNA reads TGCAGCGTTGAAGATGGGCAGGGGCGTTACACAGATACGCAGTATTTT.